This TCR beta chain was identified in a study of cytomegalovirus exposure and HLA in healthy donors. PCR employed 60 Vbeta and 13 Jbeta primers. Profiled with immunoSEQ multiplex PCR; TCRdb holds only in-frame clones, not every one. The table records around 92,000 clones, over 70% of them present only once. Germline V gene lookup returns CDR1 MNHEY and CDR2 SMNVEV (reference sequence). CDR3 length equals 13 residues. Deletions cut 7 bases from V and 3 bases from J, with 10 bases between. The rearrangement uses TRBV27 and TRBJ1-5; D is uncertain. The material sequenced was PBMCs. This receptor was obtained from a girl aged 2 to 9 in good health and CMV-seropositive. CDR3 sequence: CASKEGFNQPQHF. The CDR3 coding sequence is TGTGCCAGCAAAGAGGGATTCAATCAGCCCCAGCATTTT.